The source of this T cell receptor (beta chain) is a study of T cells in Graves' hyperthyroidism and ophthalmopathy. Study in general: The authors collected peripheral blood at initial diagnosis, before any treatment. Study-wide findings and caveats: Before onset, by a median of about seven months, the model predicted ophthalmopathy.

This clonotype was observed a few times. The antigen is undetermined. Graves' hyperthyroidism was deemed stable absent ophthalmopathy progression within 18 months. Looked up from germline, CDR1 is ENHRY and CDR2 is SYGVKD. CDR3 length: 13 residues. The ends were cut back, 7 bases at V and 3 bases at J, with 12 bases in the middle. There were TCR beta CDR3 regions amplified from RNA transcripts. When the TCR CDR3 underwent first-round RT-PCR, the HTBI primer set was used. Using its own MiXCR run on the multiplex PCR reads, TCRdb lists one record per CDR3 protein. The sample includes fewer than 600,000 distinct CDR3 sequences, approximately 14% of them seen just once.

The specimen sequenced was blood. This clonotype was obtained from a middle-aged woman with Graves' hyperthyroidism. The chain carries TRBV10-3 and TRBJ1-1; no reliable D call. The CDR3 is CAITIGRDTEAFF. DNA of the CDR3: TGTGCCATCACAATAGGACGGGACACTGAAGCTTTCTTT.